This TCR beta chain is from a study of identical twins. Broader study findings: Not following the same donors, the study drew its conclusions from cross-sectional statistical analysis. While abundant cord blood beta clonotypes carried fewer insertions, memory repertoires showed no such pattern.

This clonotype has just a few counts. Its antigen is still unknown. MiXCR, applied by TCRdb to the 5' RACE reads, yields one record per CDR3 protein. The sample has some 730,000 distinct CDR3 sequences; around a sixth are singletons. These data are also associated with another study on T cells expressing NK-cell markers. From that study: NKG2C+ dominant clonotypes from 5 or 6 donors made up about 1.0-7.5% of CD8+ T cells.

The sequence was obtained from a woman between 18 and 29 years old in good health. The sample was PBMCs.

CDR3: CASRPDRMTTQYF. CDR3 DNA: TGTGCCAGCAGGCCAGACCGGATGACGACCCAGTACTTC. V gene TRBV6-1 combines with J gene TRBJ2-5; D is undetermined. Germline assignment: CDR1 MNHNS and CDR2 SASEGT. V was shortened by 6 bases and J by 7 bases, with 15 bases between the two germline ends. The CDR3 totals 13 residues.